A single sample is the source of the 27 T cell receptor beta chains below, sequenced in a study of CD8 T cells in ankylosing spondylitis. Regarding the study as a whole: One TCR beta motif, made up of about 8 highly homologous variants, appeared characteristic of ankylosing spondylitis blood.

These receptors have no known antigen. Via MiXCR, TCRdb re-called the 5' RACE reads, giving one row per CDR3 protein. The repertoire holds just under 550,000 distinct CDR3 sequences, with more than 9.5% as singletons. The source material was blood, either unsorted or a sorted T cell fraction (not recorded which). The receptor source for this set is a male donor with ankylosing spondylitis.

This clonotype was detected a few times. In DNA, the CDR3 is TGCAGTGCTCGCCGGACAGGGCCTTATGGCTACACCTTC. It codes for CSARRTGPYGYTF. The V call is TRBV20-1, the J call TRBJ1-2, with 8 bases matching TRBD1. The CDR3 length is 13 residues. Trimming removed 5 bases from V and 5 bases from J; junction bases left unmatched: 7. Looked up from germline, CDR1 is DFQATT and CDR2 is SNEGSKA (reference sequence).

This clonotype was observed a handful of times. The chain combines TRBV7-8 with TRBJ2-7; perhaps TRBD2 as D (5 bases). This CDR3 has 15 residues. Looked up from germline, CDR1 is SGHVS and CDR2 is FQNEAQ. Between the trimmed V and J ends, which lost 5 bases and 3 bases, there was a span of 17 bases. CDR3 sequence reads: CASSPMRDPLYEQYF. CDR3 sequence (DNA): TGTGCCAGCAGCCCTATGAGGGATCCCCTCTACGAGCAGTACTTC. Complete variable domain (other parts from reference TRBV7-8 and TRBJ2-7): GAGVSQSPRYKVAKRGQDVALRCDPISGHVSLFWYQQALGQGPEFLTYFQNEAQLDKSGLPSDRFFAERPEGSVSTLKIQRTQQEDSAVYLCASSPMRDPLYEQYFGPGTRLTVT.

This clonotype came up a few times. This sequence joins TRBV7-2 and TRBJ2-3, with D uncertain. The CDR3 consists of 15 residues. Trimming took 2 bases from V and 4 from J, leaving 13 bases between them. From germline, CDR1 is SGHTA and CDR2 FQGNSA. Here the CDR3 DNA reads TGTGCCAGCAGCTTATGGTCGGCGAGCTCAGATACGCAGTATTTT. Translating gives CASSLWSASSDTQYF.

This clonotype has a count of ten or more. V is TRBV12-3 or TRBV12-4 and J is TRBJ2-5, with D perhaps TRBD2 (5 bases). The CDR3 covers 13 residues. Trimming pared 3 bases from V and 5 bases from J, leaving 10 bases between. CDR3: CASSLIERETQYF. The CDR3, as DNA: TGTGCCAGCAGTTTGATTGAGCGGGAGACCCAGTACTTC.

The table lists this clonotype with a few counts. This chain connects TRBV12-5 to TRBJ2-5, with 9 positions matching TRBD1. Germline V lookup: CDR1 LGHNT, CDR2 FRNRAP. The V gene end was trimmed by 1 base and the J gene end by 8 bases; junction bases not matched to a gene: 11. CDR3 length equals 16 residues. The CDR3 region is CASGLGPVGTGFTQYF. In DNA, the CDR3 is TGTGCTAGTGGTTTGGGCCCAGTAGGGACAGGGTTCACCCAGTACTTC.

This clonotype was seen more than once but under ten times. The chain carries TRBV5-1 and TRBJ1-1; 11 bases map to TRBD1. Losses at the gene ends were 4 bases for V and 4 bases for J; bases not matched to a gene: 9. Germline loops: CDR1 SGHRS, CDR2 YFSETQ. The CDR3 runs to 16 residues. CDR3 loop: CASSGWTGGVSTEAFF. CDR3 DNA sequence: TGCGCCAGCAGCGGGTGGACAGGGGGCGTCTCCACTGAAGCTTTCTTT.

J is TRBJ1-1 and V is TRBV20-1; D remains ambiguous. The V gene's germline CDR1 is DFQATT and CDR2 SNEGSKA (reference sequence). This CDR3 contains 14 residues. The DNA for the CDR3 is TGCAGGGCCTCAGGAGGTACAGTGAACACTGAAGCTTTCTTT. Protein sequence: CRASGGTVNTEAFF.

In nucleotides, the CDR3 is TGCGCCAGCAGCTCATCCTTTGGAGACTATGGCTACACCTTC. Residues: CASSSSFGDYGYTF. The chain is built from TRBV5-1 and TRBJ1-2; D not certain. The V gene lost 3 bases and the J gene lost 3 bases, with 12 bases spanning the gap. The CDR3 spans 14 residues. Looked up from germline, CDR1 is SGHRS and CDR2 is YFSETQ.

The chain has TRBV12-3 or TRBV12-4 and TRBJ2-1; D is uncertain. This CDR3 contains 13 residues. Trimming removed 2 bases from V and 9 bases from J, with 11 bases in between. CDR3 coding DNA: TGTGCCAGCAGTTTAATTATTGGGATTGAGCAGTTCTTC. Protein sequence: CASSLIIGIEQFF.

J is TRBJ2-5 and V is TRBV5-1; D gene unclear. V was cut by 0 bases and J by 5 bases, with 14 bases left in between. The CDR3 has 15 residues. Germline-derived CDR1 and CDR2 are SGHRS and YFSETQ. CDR3 region: CASSLGAPVGETQYF. As DNA, the CDR3 is TGCGCCAGCAGCTTGGGGGCACCGGTCGGGGAGACCCAGTACTTC.

This clonotype turned up a few times. The CDR3 sequence is CATMETVYNEQFF. The CDR3 DNA reads TGTGCCACGATGGAGACAGTTTACAATGAGCAGTTCTTC. The chain joins TRBV24-1 to TRBJ2-1, with D possibly TRBD1 on 5 matching bases. The CDR3 loop spans 13 amino acids. Germline V lookup: CDR1 KGHDR, CDR2 SFDVKD. The V and J ends lost 10 bases and 4 bases respectively, with 13 bases between them.

V and J are TRBV20-1 and TRBJ2-7, with TRBD2 matching over 12 bases. CDR3 length equals 17 residues. Germline CDR1 and CDR2: DFQATT and SNEGSKA (reference sequence). V lost 0 bases to trimming and J lost 7 bases; unmatched junction nucleotides: 13. CDR3 nucleotide sequence: TGCAGTGCTAGAGATATCCTAGCGGGAGGGCCGATGGGGGAGCAGTACTTC. This sequence encodes CSARDILAGGPMGEQYF.

This clonotype was observed at least ten times. The V and J genes are TRBV7-2 and TRBJ2-1, with D maybe TRBD1 (5 bases). CDR3 length: 13 amino acids. The V gene's germline CDR1 is SGHTA and CDR2 FQGNSA. Trimming took 5 bases from V and 4 from J, leaving 9 bases between them. The CDR3 here is CASSLQGYNEQFF. The CDR3 DNA follows: TGTGCCAGCAGCCTTCAGGGTTACAATGAGCAGTTCTTC.

V gene TRBV20-1 combines with J gene TRBJ2-3; 9 bases agree with TRBD2. The germline V gene encodes CDR1 DFQATT and CDR2 SNEGSKA (reference sequence). J gave up 0 bases and V 4 bases, and 5 bases lay outside the gene matches. The length of the CDR3 is 15 residues. The CDR3 sequence is CSAKSSGVSTDTQYF. In DNA form, the CDR3 reads TGCAGTGCTAAGTCTAGCGGGGTTAGCACAGATACGCAGTATTTT.

As for this clonotype: A junction boundary mismatches the germline segment, possibly from a read error. CDR3 DNA: TGCAGTGCTCTCCGGGCCAGAAACTACGAGCAGTGCTTC. This codes for CSALRARNYEQCF. This chain joins TRBV20-1 and TRBJ2-7; no clear D gene. Germline V gene data show CDR1 as DFQATT and CDR2 as SNEGSKA (reference sequence). The CDR3 consists of 13 residues.

V is TRBV3-1 and J is TRBJ1-2, with TRBD1 as a possible D gene (5 bases). The CDR3 has 12 residues. V lost 1 base to trimming and J lost 6 bases, with 6 bases between them. Germline-derived CDR1 and CDR2 are LGHDT and YNNKEL (reference sequence). In DNA form, the CDR3 reads TGTGCCAGCAGCCAAGGACAGCATGGCTACACCTTC. Translated, it gives CASSQGQHGYTF.

The chain recombines TRBV3-1 with TRBJ1-1; the D is unclear. Germline assignment: CDR1 LGHDT and CDR2 YNNKEL (reference sequence). Trimming cost V 4 bases and J 1 base, with 10 bases left between them. The CDR3 contains 14 residues. In nucleotides, the CDR3 is TGTGCCAGCAGCCCGCTTGGAGAGAACACTGAAGCTTTCTTT. Protein product: CASSPLGENTEAFF.

This chain uses TRBV10-3 with TRBJ2-1; 8 nucleotides line up with TRBD2. Trimming cost V 3 bases and J 6 bases; bases outside gene matches: 4. Germline V gene sequence: CDR1 ENHRY, CDR2 SYGVKD. This CDR3 has 14 residues. Here the CDR3 DNA reads TGTGCCATCAGTGATTCGCTAGCGGGCAATGAGCAGTTCTTC. Protein product: CAISDSLAGNEQFF.

In this sample, this clonotype turned up a few times. The V call is TRBV7-8, the J call TRBJ1-1; D is ambiguous. Germline V CDR1 and CDR2: SGHVS, FQNEAQ. V dropped 7 bases and J dropped 1 base, with 13 bases sitting between them. The CDR3 spans 14 residues. The CDR3 DNA reads TGTGCCAGCACCCCGGGCCTAGAGAACACTGAAGCTTTCTTT. Its translation is CASTPGLENTEAFF.

The J gene is TRBJ2-3, the V gene TRBV5-1; tentatively, D is TRBD1 or TRBD2 (5 bases each). Per germline, CDR1 SGHRS and CDR2 YFSETQ. The CDR3 is made up of 15 amino acids. V lost 4 bases and J 2 bases, leaving 14 bases between the germline ends. In DNA form, the CDR3 reads TGCGCCAGCAGCCCCCGTGGGGGTAACACAGATACGCAGTATTTT. It specifies CASSPRGGNTDTQYF.

This clonotype was found a few times. The chain uses TRBV27 and TRBJ2-2; D may match TRBD1 or TRBD2 (5 bases each). V lost 3 bases to trimming and J lost 6 bases, with 8 bases between them. The CDR3 sequence is 13 residues long. CDR1 MNHEY and CDR2 SMNVEV come from the germline V gene (reference sequence). CDR3 in DNA: TGTGCCAGCAGTTTGATGGGGGCCGGGGAGCTGTTTTTT. Protein: CASSLMGAGELFF.

The CDR3 nucleotides are TGCGCCAGCAGCTTGGAAGGAGGGCTTACCAAAAACATTCAGTACTTC. Translated: CASSLEGGLTKNIQYF. The chain links TRBV5-1 to TRBJ2-4; D might be TRBD2 (6 bases). The CDR3 consists of 16 residues. The germline V gene encodes CDR1 SGHRS and CDR2 YFSETQ. The V end lost 0 bases, the J end lost 2 bases, and 12 bases lay between the germline ends.

The chain employs TRBV20-1 and TRBJ1-6; TRBD1 matches at 8 bases. The V segment lost 3 bases and the J segment 8 bases; nucleotides outside the gene matches: 3. This CDR3 comprises 13 residues. From germline, CDR1 is DFQATT and CDR2 SNEGSKA (reference sequence). In DNA, the CDR3 is TGCAGTGCTAGGTCGGACAGGGATTCACCCCTCCACTTT. Translation gives CSARSDRDSPLHF.

This clonotype was detected only a few times. V is TRBV3-1 and J is TRBJ2-4; D possibly corresponds to TRBD1 (6 bases). Trimming took off 4 bases at V and 3 bases at J, with 19 bases between the two ends. Per the germline V gene, CDR1 is LGHDT and CDR2 is YNNKEL (reference sequence). This CDR3 is 17 amino acids long. In DNA form, the CDR3 reads TGTGCCAGCAGCCCGGCAGGGCAGGGGAAGGTCAAAAACATTCAGTACTTC. Translating gives CASSPAGQGKVKNIQYF.

The chain employs TRBV5-1 and TRBJ1-4; D call uncertain. Germline CDR1 and CDR2: SGHRS and YFSETQ. This CDR3 is 16 amino acids long. V was trimmed by 7 bases and J by 4 bases, leaving 20 bases between them. The CDR3 is CASGISGPKSNEKLFF. The CDR3 coding sequence is TGCGCCAGCGGTATATCCGGGCCCAAGAGTAATGAAAAACTGTTTTTT.

In this sample, this clonotype turned up once. This sequence joins TRBV27 and TRBJ2-1; TRBD2 matches at 12 bases. V lost 2 bases, J lost 9 bases, and 8 bases stayed unmatched. CDR3 length equals 16 residues. Germline values: CDR1 MNHEY, CDR2 SMNVEV (reference sequence). This CDR3 is CASSLTLAGGPGEQFF. The DNA for the CDR3 is TGTGCCAGCAGTTTAACCCTAGCGGGAGGGCCGGGTGAGCAGTTCTTC.

There are many counts of this clonotype. The J gene is TRBJ1-1, the V gene TRBV29-1; D is perhaps TRBD1 (6 bases). The CDR3 spans 13 residues. Germline CDR1 SQVTM, CDR2 ANQGSEA. Trimming took 4 bases from V and 1 from J, leaving 10 bases between them. CDR3 DNA sequence: TGCAGCGTTGGAGGGGGAGAGAACACTGAAGCTTTCTTT. The encoded protein is CSVGGGENTEAFF.